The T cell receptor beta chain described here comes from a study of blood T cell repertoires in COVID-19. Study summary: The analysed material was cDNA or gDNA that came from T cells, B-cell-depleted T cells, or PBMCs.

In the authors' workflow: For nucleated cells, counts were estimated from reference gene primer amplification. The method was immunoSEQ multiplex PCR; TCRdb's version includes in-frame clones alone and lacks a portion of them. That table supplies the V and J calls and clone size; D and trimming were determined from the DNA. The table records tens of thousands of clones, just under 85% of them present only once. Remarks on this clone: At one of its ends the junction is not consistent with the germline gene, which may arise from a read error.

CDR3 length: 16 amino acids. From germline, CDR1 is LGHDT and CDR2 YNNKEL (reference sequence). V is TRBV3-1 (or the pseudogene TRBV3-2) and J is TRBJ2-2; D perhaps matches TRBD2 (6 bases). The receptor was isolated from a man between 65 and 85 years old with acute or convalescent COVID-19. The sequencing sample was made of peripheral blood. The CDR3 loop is CASSQPGLRTPGQLFF. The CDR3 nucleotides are TGTGCCAGCAGCCAGCCGGGACTCCGTACGCCCGGGCAGCTGTTTTTT.